Listed here are 8 T cell receptor beta chains from one sample, sequenced in a study of low-dose radiotherapy and immunotherapy resistance in tumors. Alpha and beta chains were covered, as first-strand cDNA relied on TRAV- and TRBV-specific primers. The TCRs were subjected to amplification over roughly 18 PCR cycles employing a constant-region primer in conjunction with a V-primer adapter. TCRdb independently ran MiXCR on the reads; one entry per CDR3 protein. The profile shows around 18,000 distinct CDR3 sequences, about 74% of them singletons. These receptor sequences come from a human donor with advanced metastatic prostate, ovarian, gallbladder or colorectal cancer (not recorded which). This table probably holds off-target reads from a library built for another chain.

This clonotype was seen more than once but under ten times. This chain uses TRBV6-2 or TRBV6-3 with TRBJ1-2; D remains ambiguous. V was shortened by 7 bases and J by 7 bases, with 10 bases between the two germline ends. The CDR3 consists of 11 residues. CDR1 is MNHEY, CDR2 SVGEGT, per germline. In DNA, the CDR3 is TGTGCCAGCACCTTCAGACTTGGCTACACCTTC. This encodes CASTFRLGYTF.

This chain's CDR3 is CASSSSGGIYNEQFF. For the CDR3, the DNA is TGCGCCAGCAGCTCCTCCGGGGGAATTTACAATGAGCAGTTCTTC. V is TRBV5-1 and J is TRBJ2-1; maybe TRBD2 (6 bases). CDR1 is SGHRS and CDR2 is YFSETQ in the germline V gene. The CDR3 is 15 residues long. With 3 bases removed from V and 4 bases from J, the gap between germline ends came to 14 bases.

V and J are TRBV20-1 and TRBJ1-6, with TRBD1 identical over 9 bases. V shed 6 bases, J shed 7 bases, and the junction held 13 bases outside the gene matches. Germline V gene sequence: CDR1 DFQATT, CDR2 SNEGSKA (reference sequence). The CDR3 covers 16 residues. CDR3 sequence reads: CSAPSGTGRWNSPLHF. DNA for the CDR3: TGCAGTGCCCCCTCCGGGACAGGGCGGTGGAATTCACCCCTCCACTTT.

This clonotype appeared once. The chain recombines TRBV28 with TRBJ1-1; 10 bases match TRBD1. CDR1 and CDR2 from the germline V gene are MDHEN and SYDVKM. V gave up 6 bases and J gave up 5 bases; unmatched junction bases: 9. This CDR3 is built from 15 residues. CDR3 protein: CASSRQGAGGTEAFF. CDR3 DNA sequence: TGTGCCAGCAGCAGACAGGGGGCAGGAGGGACTGAAGCTTTCTTT. The full variable domain, in which reference TRBV28 and TRBJ1-1 provide the parts outside the CDR3, is DVKVTQSSRYLVKRTGEKVFLECVQDMDHENMFWYRQDPGLGLRLIYFSYDVKMKEKGDIPEGYSVSREKKERFSLILESASTNQTSMYLCASSRQGAGGTEAFFGQGTRLTVV.

This clonotype came up a few times. The genes are TRBV4-1 and TRBJ1-5; perhaps TRBD1 as D (5 bases). The germline V and J ends were trimmed by 6 bases and 2 bases, with 26 bases remaining between them. The CDR3 has 19 residues. From germline, CDR1 is MGHRA and CDR2 YSYEKL. The CDR3 DNA follows: TGCGCCAGCAGTCTAAGAACGGAGAGGGGAAGTTCGGGCAATCAGCCCCAGCATTTT. Its translation is CASSLRTERGSSGNQPQHF.

The J gene is TRBJ1-2, the V gene TRBV5-1; 8 positions agree with TRBD1. CDR3 size: 14 residues. Germline assignment: CDR1 SGHRS and CDR2 YFSETQ. V gave up 4 bases and J gave up 2 bases; unmatched junction bases: 4. Written as DNA, the CDR3 is TGCGCCAGCAGCCTGGGACAGGCCAACTATGGCTACACCTTC. This sequence encodes CASSLGQANYGYTF.

V is TRBV5-1 and J is TRBJ1-4, with a tentative D call TRBD1 (5 bases). This CDR3 is 15 amino acids long. The V gene's germline CDR1 is SGHRS and CDR2 YFSETQ. V gave up 0 bases and J gave up 10 bases, with 16 bases separating them. CDR3 in DNA: TGCGCCAGCAGCTTGGCCGGCAGGGTCGGCGGAAAACTGTTTTTT. Amino acid sequence: CASSLAGRVGGKLFF.

This clonotype was picked up a small number of times. The V and J genes are TRBV6-2 or TRBV6-3 and TRBJ1-2, with 8 bases matching TRBD1. The V segment lost 2 bases and the J segment 7 bases; nucleotides outside the gene matches: 15. Germline V gene data show CDR1 as MNHEY and CDR2 as SVGEGT. The CDR3 has 17 residues. The CDR3 DNA follows: TGTGCCAGCAGTTACGGAGGACAGGGAGGCATGGCAGTTGGCTACACCTTC. It codes for CASSYGGQGGMAVGYTF.